Sequencing of this T cell receptor (beta chain) was carried out in a study of T cell changes during pregnancy in multiple sclerosis. Profiled with immunoSEQ multiplex PCR; TCRdb holds only in-frame clones, not every one. The sample has 35,000 to 45,000 clones, roughly 90% seen once. Unmatched junction bases numbered 14, after V lost 5 bases and J lost 7 bases. This CDR3 spans 17 amino acids. Germline loops: CDR1 MNHEY, CDR2 SMNVEV (reference sequence). The chain is built from TRBV27 and TRBJ1-5; 10 nucleotides line up with TRBD1. The clonotype comes from a female donor with multiple sclerosis, enrolled in a pregnancy study. The sample consisted of CD4+ T cells from peripheral blood mononuclear cells, taken before pregnancy. CDR3 sequence reads: CASSRYPRTGGYQPQHF. The DNA for the CDR3 is TGTGCCAGCAGTCGTTACCCTCGGACAGGGGGATACCAGCCCCAGCATTTT.